These 8 T cell receptor beta chains originate from one sample sequenced in a study of blood T cell repertoires in COVID-19. Produced via immunoSEQ multiplex PCR; TCRdb's table is partial and in-frame only. The sample lists over 75,000 clones; 80% to 90% were seen once. Sequencing used peripheral blood. The receptors shown here come from a man aged 50 to 60 with COVID-19, enrolled during active disease.

CDR3 bases: TGTGCCAGCAGCCCCCAACGGGGGTACTACAATGAGCAGTTCTTC. This translates into CASSPQRGYYNEQFF. The V gene is TRBV13, the J gene TRBJ2-1, with a weak D call TRBD2 (6 bases). Germline lookup yields CDR1 PRHDT and CDR2 FYEKMQ (reference sequence). The ends were cut back, 5 bases at V and 3 bases at J, with 14 bases in the middle. The CDR3 extends over 15 amino acids.

CDR3 sequence reads: CASSPSGTGGWTEAFF. The CDR3, as DNA: TGTGCCAGCAGCCCATCCGGGACAGGGGGTTGGACTGAAGCTTTCTTT. The rearrangement links TRBV9 to TRBJ1-1; 11 positions agree with TRBD1. The germline V gene encodes CDR1 SGDLS and CDR2 YYNGEE. V shed 4 bases and J 5 bases; nucleotides not matched to a gene: 10. The CDR3 consists of 16 residues.

The V call is TRBV12-2, the J call TRBJ1-1. TRBV12-2 is an annotated pseudogene. The CDR3 runs 15 residues. Here the CDR3 DNA reads TGTGCAAGTCGCTTAGTGAGGATACAGAACACTGAAGCTTTCTTT. Protein sequence: CASRLVRIQNTEAFF.

The J gene is TRBJ1-1, the V gene TRBV5-1, with 10 bases identical to TRBD1. CDR3 length equals 16 residues. V lost 4 bases, J lost 0 bases, and 6 bases stayed unmatched. Germline assignment: CDR1 SGHRS and CDR2 YFSETQ. The CDR3 region is CASSTTGGTVNTEAFF. DNA of the CDR3: TGCGCCAGCAGCACGACAGGGGGCACGGTGAACACTGAAGCTTTCTTT.

Regarding this clone: Different DNA sequences within this sample yield the same CDR3. The rearrangement uses TRBV11-2 and TRBJ1-3; no clear D. V lost 3 bases and J lost 0, with 9 bases in between. Looked up from germline, CDR1 is SGHAT and CDR2 is FQNNGV. CDR3 length equals 15 residues. This chain's CDR3 is CASSLLRSSGNTIYF. CDR3 DNA sequence: TGTGCCAGCAGCTTGCTGAGGAGCTCTGGAAACACCATATATTTT.

CDR3 residues: CASRLQGSGANVLTF. The CDR3 bases are TGTGCCAGCAGGCTACAGGGGTCCGGGGCCAACGTCCTGACTTTC. The chain carries TRBV28 and TRBJ2-6, with 7 bases lining up with TRBD1. CDR1 and CDR2 from the germline V gene are MDHEN and SYDVKM. The CDR3 contains 15 residues. The ends lost 6 bases at V and 4 bases at J; junction bases unmatched: 6.

The chain is built from TRBV9 and TRBJ1-1, with D possibly TRBD1 on 6 matching bases. V was cut by 4 bases and J by 4 bases, with 17 bases left in between. The length of the CDR3 is 15 residues. In germline, CDR1 is SGDLS, CDR2 YYNGEE. The CDR3 coding sequence is TGTGCCAGCAGCCGACCCACAGGGTCGGGCACTGAAGCTTTCTTT. It codes for CASSRPTGSGTEAFF.

The chain uses TRBV7-9 and TRBJ2-2, with D possibly being TRBD2 (5 bases). Germline V gives CDR1 SEHNR, CDR2 FQNEAQ (reference sequence). With 4 bases removed from V and 6 bases from J, the gap between germline ends came to 12 bases. The CDR3 is made up of 14 amino acids. The chain's CDR3 is CASSYWETAGELFF. In nucleotides, the CDR3 is TGTGCCAGCAGCTATTGGGAGACTGCCGGGGAGCTGTTTTTT.